Below, 5 T cell receptor beta chains from the same sample are listed, as sequenced in a study of blood T cell repertoires in COVID-19. Data came from immunoSEQ multiplex PCR; TCRdb stores just in-frame clones and leaves some out. This sample has a few hundred thousand clones, with 80% to 85% found just once. The specimen sequenced was peripheral blood. All receptors come from a woman aged 40 to 55 who had recovered from COVID-19.

The rearrangement joins TRBV19 to TRBJ2-1, with 7 bases matching TRBD1. The V and J ends lost 6 bases and 8 bases, in that order; junction bases with no gene match: 10. The CDR3 contains 14 residues. Germline V gives CDR1 LNHDA, CDR2 SQIVND (reference sequence). This chain's CDR3 is CASSRGIEVDEQFF. For the CDR3, the DNA is TGTGCCAGTAGCAGGGGGATCGAGGTGGATGAGCAGTTCTTC.

This clone appeared a single time. The chain uses TRBV7-9 and TRBJ2-1, with 10 bases lining up with TRBD2. Germline CDR1 SEHNR, CDR2 FQNEAQ (reference sequence). The J segment lost 0 bases and the V segment lost 0 bases, leaving 5 bases of the junction unmatched. CDR3 length equals 18 residues. CDR3 protein: CASSLAPAGGPSYNEQFF. The CDR3 DNA reads TGTGCCAGCAGCTTAGCGCCAGCGGGGGGGCCCTCCTACAATGAGCAGTTCTTC.

The chain uses TRBV6-1 and TRBJ2-5; the D gene is possibly TRBD2 (6 bases). From germline, CDR1 is MNHNS and CDR2 SASEGT. The CDR3 is 15 amino acids. V dropped 3 bases and J dropped 7 bases, with 18 bases sitting between them. Here the CDR3 DNA reads TGTGCCAGCAGTGATGGCGGGACTTCCTTTGGGACCCAGTACTTC. Its translation is CASSDGGTSFGTQYF.

The chain joins TRBV5-1 to TRBJ1-1; 8 bases align to TRBD1. The CDR3 is 14 residues long. The germline V gene has CDR1 SGHRS and CDR2 YFSETQ. V lost 4 bases and J lost 3; bases outside the gene matches: 5. CDR3 DNA sequence: TGCGCCAGCAGCCTACAGGGGGGGTACACTGAAGCTTTCTTT. Translated, it gives CASSLQGGYTEAFF.

The table lists this clone with a count of one. V usage is TRBV5-1 and J usage is TRBJ2-2, with TRBD1 matching 9 bases. Germline V gives CDR1 SGHRS, CDR2 YFSETQ. V shed 4 bases, J shed 3 bases, and the junction held 4 bases outside the gene matches. The CDR3 has 15 residues. In DNA form, the CDR3 reads TGCGCCAGCAGCCCGTGGACAGGGGACACCGGGGAGCTGTTTTTT. Translated, it gives CASSPWTGDTGELFF.